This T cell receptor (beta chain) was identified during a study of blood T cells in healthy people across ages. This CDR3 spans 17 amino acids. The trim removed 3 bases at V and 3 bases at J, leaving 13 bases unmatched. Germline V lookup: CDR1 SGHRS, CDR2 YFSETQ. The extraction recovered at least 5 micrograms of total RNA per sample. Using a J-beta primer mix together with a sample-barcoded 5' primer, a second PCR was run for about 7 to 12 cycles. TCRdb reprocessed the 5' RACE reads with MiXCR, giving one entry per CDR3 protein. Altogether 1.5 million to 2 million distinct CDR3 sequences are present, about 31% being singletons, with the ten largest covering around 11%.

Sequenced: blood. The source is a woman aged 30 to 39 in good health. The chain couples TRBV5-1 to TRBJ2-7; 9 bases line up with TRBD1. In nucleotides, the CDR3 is TGCGCCAGCAGCTGGAACGCAAGGGACAGGGTAGTCTACGAGCAGTACTTC. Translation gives CASSWNARDRVVYEQYF.